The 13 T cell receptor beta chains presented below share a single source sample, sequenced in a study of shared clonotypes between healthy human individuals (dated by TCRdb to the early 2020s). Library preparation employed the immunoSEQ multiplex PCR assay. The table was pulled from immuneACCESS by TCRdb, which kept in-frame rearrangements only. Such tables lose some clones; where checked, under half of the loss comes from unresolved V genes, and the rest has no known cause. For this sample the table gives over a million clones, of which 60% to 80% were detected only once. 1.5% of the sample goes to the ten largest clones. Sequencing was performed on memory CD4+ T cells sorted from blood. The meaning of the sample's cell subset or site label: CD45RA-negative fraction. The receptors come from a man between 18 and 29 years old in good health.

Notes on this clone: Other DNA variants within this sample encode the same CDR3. The CDR3 nucleotides read TGCAGCGTTCGCACATCCTACGAGCAGTACTTC. Amino acids: CSVRTSYEQYF. This chain links TRBV29-1 with TRBJ2-7, with unresolved D. This CDR3 spans 11 amino acids. The V gene's germline CDR1 is SQVTM and CDR2 ANQGSEA. Trimming cost V 5 bases and J 1 base, with 6 bases left between them.

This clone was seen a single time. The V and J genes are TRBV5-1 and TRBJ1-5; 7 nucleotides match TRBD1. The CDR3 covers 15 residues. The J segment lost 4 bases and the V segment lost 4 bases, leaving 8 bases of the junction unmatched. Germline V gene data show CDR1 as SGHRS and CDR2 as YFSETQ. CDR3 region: CASSPWTGNNQPQHF. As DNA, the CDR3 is TGCGCCAGCAGCCCCTGGACAGGTAATAATCAGCCCCAGCATTTT. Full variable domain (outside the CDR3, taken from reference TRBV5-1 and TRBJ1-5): KAGVTQTPRYLIKTRGQQVTLSCSPISGHRSVSWYQQTPGQGLQFLFEYFSETQRNKGNFPGRFSGRQFSNSRSEMNVSTLELGDSALYLCASSPWTGNNQPQHFGDGTRLSIL.

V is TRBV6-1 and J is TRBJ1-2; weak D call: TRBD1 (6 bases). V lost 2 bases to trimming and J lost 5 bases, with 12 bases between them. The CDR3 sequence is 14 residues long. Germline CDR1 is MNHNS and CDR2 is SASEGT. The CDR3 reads CASSEKGHSYGYTF. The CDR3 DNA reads TGTGCCAGCAGTGAAAAGGGACACTCGTATGGCTACACCTTC.

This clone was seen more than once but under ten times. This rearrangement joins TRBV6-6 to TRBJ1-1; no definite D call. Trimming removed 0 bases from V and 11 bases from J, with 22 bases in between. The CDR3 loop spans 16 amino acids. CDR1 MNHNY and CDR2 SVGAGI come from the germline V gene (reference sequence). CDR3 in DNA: TGTGCCAGCAGTTACTCGATAAGTAGTGGACGGCCTGCTGCTTTCTTT. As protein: CASSYSISSGRPAAFF.

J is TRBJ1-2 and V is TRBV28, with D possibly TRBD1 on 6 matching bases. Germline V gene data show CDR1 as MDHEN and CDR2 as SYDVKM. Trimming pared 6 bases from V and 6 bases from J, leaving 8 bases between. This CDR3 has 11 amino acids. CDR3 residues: CASRQGNGYTF. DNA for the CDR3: TGTGCCAGCAGGCAGGGGAATGGCTACACCTTC.

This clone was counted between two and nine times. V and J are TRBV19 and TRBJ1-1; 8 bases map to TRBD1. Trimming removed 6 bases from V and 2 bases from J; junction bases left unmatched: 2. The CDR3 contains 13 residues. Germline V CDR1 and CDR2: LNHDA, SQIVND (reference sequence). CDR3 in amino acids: CASRTGVNTEAFF. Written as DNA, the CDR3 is TGTGCCAGTAGGACAGGGGTAAACACTGAAGCTTTCTTT.

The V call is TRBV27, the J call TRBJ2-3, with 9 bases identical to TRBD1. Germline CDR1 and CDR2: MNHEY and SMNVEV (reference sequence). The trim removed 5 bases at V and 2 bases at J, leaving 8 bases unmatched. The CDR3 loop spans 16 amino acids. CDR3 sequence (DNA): TGTGCCAGCAGTGCCCAGGACAGGGGAGCCACAGATACGCAGTATTTT. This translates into CASSAQDRGATDTQYF.

The CDR3 loop reads CASSLDRAFSYEQYF. Written as DNA, the CDR3 is TGCGCCAGCAGCTTGGATCGCGCTTTCTCCTACGAGCAGTACTTC. The rearrangement joins TRBV5-1 to TRBJ2-7; D not resolved. Germline CDR1 is SGHRS and CDR2 is YFSETQ. This CDR3 is 15 amino acids long. Trimming took off 0 bases at V and 0 bases at J, with 10 bases between the two ends.

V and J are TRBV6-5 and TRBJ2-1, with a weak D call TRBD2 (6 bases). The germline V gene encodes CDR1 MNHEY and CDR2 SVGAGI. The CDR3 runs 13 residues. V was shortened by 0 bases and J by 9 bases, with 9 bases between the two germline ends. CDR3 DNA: TGTGCCAGCAGTTACTCGAAGGGAGGTGAGCAGTTCTTC. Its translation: CASSYSKGGEQFF.

The CDR3 reads CASSQRTQGFLGYTF. The CDR3 nucleotides read TGCGCCAGCAGCCAACGGACACAGGGGTTCCTGGGCTACACCTTC. The chain links TRBV4-1 to TRBJ1-2; 7 nucleotides line up with TRBD1. V shed 2 bases, J shed 8 bases, and the junction held 11 bases outside the gene matches. This CDR3 has 15 amino acids. CDR1 MGHRA and CDR2 YSYEKL come from the germline V gene.

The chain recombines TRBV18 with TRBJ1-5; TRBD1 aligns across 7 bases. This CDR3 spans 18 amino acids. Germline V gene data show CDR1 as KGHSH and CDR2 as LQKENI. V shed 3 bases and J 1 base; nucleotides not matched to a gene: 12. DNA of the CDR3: TGTGCCAGCTCACCGACAGGGAAAGGTATCTTAAGCAATCAGCCCCAGCATTTT. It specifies CASSPTGKGILSNQPQHF.

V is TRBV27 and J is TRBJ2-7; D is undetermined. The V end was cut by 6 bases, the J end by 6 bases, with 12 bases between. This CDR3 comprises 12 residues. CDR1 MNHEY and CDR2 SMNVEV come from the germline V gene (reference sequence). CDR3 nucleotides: TGTGCCAGCAGGTTTAATTTGGGCGAGCAGTACTTC. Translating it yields CASRFNLGEQYF.

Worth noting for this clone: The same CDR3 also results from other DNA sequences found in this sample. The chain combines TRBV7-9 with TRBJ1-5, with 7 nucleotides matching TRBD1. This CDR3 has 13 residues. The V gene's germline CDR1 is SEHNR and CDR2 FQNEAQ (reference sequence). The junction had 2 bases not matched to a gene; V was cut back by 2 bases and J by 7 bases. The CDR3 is CASSLQGGQPQHF. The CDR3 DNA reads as TGTGCCAGCAGCTTACAGGGGGGGCAGCCCCAGCATTTT.